Below, 19 T cell receptor beta chains from the same sample are listed, as sequenced in a study of blood T cell repertoires in COVID-19. Profiled with immunoSEQ multiplex PCR; TCRdb holds only in-frame clones, not every one. The data hold approximately 210,000 clones, with roughly 84% observed a single time. Sequencing used peripheral blood. The receptors were sampled from a human donor in a cohort sampled during active COVID-19.

The chain uses TRBV7-6 and TRBJ2-5; 7 nucleotides align to TRBD2. Trimming cost V 2 bases and J 2 bases; bases outside gene matches: 8. Germline values: CDR1 SGHVS, CDR2 FNYEAQ. This CDR3 region has 16 residues. DNA for the CDR3: TGTGCCAGCAGCTTAAACAGCGGGACTAATCAAGAGACCCAGTACTTC. Translation: CASSLNSGTNQETQYF.

This clone was found a few times. The V gene is TRBV4-1, the J gene TRBJ2-3; D is uncertain. CDR1 MGHRA and CDR2 YSYEKL come from the germline V gene. Trimming removed 2 bases from V and 0 bases from J, with 15 bases in between. The length of the CDR3 is 17 residues. The CDR3 region is CASSQWVQATSTDTQYF. The CDR3 coding sequence is TGCGCCAGCAGCCAATGGGTTCAGGCAACCAGCACAGATACGCAGTATTTT.

The chain recombines TRBV5-1 with TRBJ2-1; 9 nucleotides agree with TRBD1. Germline CDR1 and CDR2: SGHRS and YFSETQ. V shed 2 bases, J shed 8 bases, and the junction held 11 bases outside the gene matches. The CDR3 loop spans 16 amino acids. The CDR3 here is CASSLNRGLPTDEQFF. In nucleotides, the CDR3 is TGCGCCAGCAGCTTAAACAGGGGGCTCCCAACCGATGAGCAGTTCTTC.

The J gene is TRBJ1-2, the V gene TRBV11-2; D is undetermined. The CDR3 runs 14 residues. Trimming cost V 0 bases and J 0 bases, with 5 bases left between them. The V gene's germline CDR1 is SGHAT and CDR2 FQNNGV. The CDR3, as DNA: TGTGCCAGCAGCTTAGAGCGGACTAACTATGGCTACACCTTC. Protein sequence: CASSLERTNYGYTF.

Note on this clone: Other nucleotide sequences from this sample produce the same CDR3. The V and J genes are TRBV5-5 and TRBJ1-1, with a tentative D call TRBD1 (5 bases). Germline-derived CDR1 and CDR2 are SGHKS and YYEKEE (reference sequence). This CDR3 contains 13 residues. The ends were cut back, 1 base at V and 2 bases at J, with 6 bases in the middle. CDR3 nucleotide sequence: TGTGCCAGCAGCTTGACAGGAAACACTGAAGCTTTCTTT. Translated, it gives CASSLTGNTEAFF.

The rearrangement uses TRBV7-9 and TRBJ2-7, with D maybe TRBD2 (6 bases). The CDR3 has 13 amino acids. The V gene lost 0 bases and the J gene lost 6 bases, with 9 bases spanning the gap. CDR1 and CDR2 (germline): SEHNR, FQNEAQ (reference sequence). The CDR3 DNA follows: TGTGCCAGCAGCTTAGCGCAGGGAGGCGAGCAGTACTTC. Residues: CASSLAQGGEQYF.

V is TRBV10-1 and J is TRBJ1-6, with D possibly TRBD1 on 5 matching bases. The CDR3 is 14 residues long. Germline CDR1 and CDR2: WNHNN and SYGVQD (reference sequence). V lost 5 bases and J lost 5, with 10 bases in between. CDR3 DNA: TGCGCCAGCAGTTCGGGACTGAATAATTCACCCCTCCACTTT. Translated, it gives CASSSGLNNSPLHF.

The chain links TRBV11-2 to TRBJ2-7; 7 bases are a match to TRBD1. Germline V gives CDR1 SGHAT, CDR2 FQNNGV. Trimming took 4 bases from V and 0 from J; bases not matched to a gene: 6. CDR3 length equals 15 residues. This chain's CDR3 is CASSSTGIFSYEQYV. As DNA, the CDR3 is TGTGCCAGCAGCTCGACAGGGATCTTCTCCTACGAGCAGTACGTC.

This clone has a single count. The J gene is TRBJ1-5, the V gene TRBV30; no reliable D call. Germline CDR1 reads GTSNPN; CDR2 reads SVGIG (reference sequence). This CDR3 contains 13 residues. V lost 2 bases and J lost 0, with 5 bases in between. Written as DNA, the CDR3 is TGTGCCTGGAGTACGGGTAGCAATCAGCCCCAGCATTTT. It codes for CAWSTGSNQPQHF.

V usage is TRBV6-5 and J usage is TRBJ2-7, with unresolved D. Per germline, CDR1 MNHEY and CDR2 SVGAGI. The germline V and J ends were trimmed by 4 bases and 6 bases, with 7 bases remaining between them. The CDR3 is 11 amino acids. CDR3 coding DNA: TGTGCCAGCAGTTCCTACCCCGAGCAGTACGTC. Encoded protein: CASSSYPEQYV.

The genes are TRBV23-1 and TRBJ1-4, with D unclear. TRBV23-1 falls under the ORF class, with uncertain function. The ends were cut back, 4 bases at V and 0 bases at J, with 9 bases in the middle. This CDR3 comprises 15 residues. The CDR3 is CASSPASATNEKLFF. The CDR3 nucleotides are TGCGCCAGCAGTCCTGCTAGTGCAACTAATGAAAAACTGTTTTTT.

Only one count was recorded for this clone. This rearrangement joins TRBV18 to TRBJ1-5; D gene unclear. Trimming removed 2 bases at V and 4 bases at J, with 6 bases between. CDR1 is KGHSH, CDR2 LQKENI, per germline. The CDR3 totals 13 residues. CDR3 residues: CASSPSLNQPQHF. In DNA, the CDR3 is TGTGCCAGCTCACCATCCCTGAATCAGCCCCAGCATTTT.

The V and J genes are TRBV18 and TRBJ1-1; 7 nucleotides line up with TRBD1. The CDR3 loop spans 15 amino acids. CDR1 is KGHSH, CDR2 LQKENI, per germline. V lost 2 bases to trimming and J lost 4 bases; unmatched junction nucleotides: 7. CDR3 residues: CASSPTRDSGTEAFF. For the CDR3, the DNA is TGTGCCAGCTCACCAACCCGGGACAGCGGCACTGAAGCTTTCTTT.

The chain links TRBV29-1 to TRBJ1-4; D may be TRBD1 (5 bases). The V and J ends lost 4 bases and 0 bases respectively, with 15 bases between them. This CDR3 is built from 16 residues. Germline V gives CDR1 SQVTM, CDR2 ANQGSEA. CDR3 amino acids: CSVGGTTSATNEKLFF. In DNA form, the CDR3 reads TGCAGCGTTGGCGGGACGACATCCGCAACTAATGAAAAACTGTTTTTT.

This clone occurred a few times. The V gene is TRBV7-8, the J gene TRBJ2-1, with D maybe TRBD1 (6 bases). The CDR3 length is 12 residues. V shed 10 bases and J shed 4 bases, with 11 bases lying between them. The germline V gene encodes CDR1 SGHVS and CDR2 FQNEAQ. CDR3 sequence: CATQTGYNEQFF. CDR3 DNA: TGTGCCACCCAGACAGGATACAATGAGCAGTTCTTC.

This clone came up once. The J gene is TRBJ2-1, the V gene TRBV7-8, with 8 bases lining up with TRBD1. The CDR3 spans 14 residues. The V and J ends lost 9 bases and 6 bases, in that order; junction bases with no gene match: 10. Germline assignment: CDR1 SGHVS and CDR2 FQNEAQ. The CDR3 DNA reads TGTGCCAGTTCGAGGGGACAGGCTTTCAATGAGCAGTTCTTC. Residues: CASSRGQAFNEQFF. Based on the CDR3 plus reference TRBV7-8 and TRBJ2-1, the full variable domain is GAGVSQSPRYKVAKRGQDVALRCDPISGHVSLFWYQQALGQGPEFLTYFQNEAQLDKSGLPSDRFFAERPEGSVSTLKIQRTQQEDSAVYLCASSRGQAFNEQFFGPGTRLTVL.

V usage is TRBV29-1 and J usage is TRBJ1-1, with a tentative D call TRBD1 (6 bases). The CDR3 spans 13 residues. Per germline, CDR1 SQVTM and CDR2 ANQGSEA. The V gene lost 2 bases and the J gene lost 0 bases, with 7 bases spanning the gap. The CDR3 DNA reads TGCAGCGTTGAACGACAGGTGAACACTGAAGCTTTCTTT. Its translation is CSVERQVNTEAFF. Looking up the rest from reference TRBV29-1 and TRBJ1-1 gives the full variable domain: SAVISQKPSRDICQRGTSLTIQCQVDSQVTMMFWYRQQPGQSLTLIATANQGSEATYESGFVIDKFPISRPNLTFSTLTVSNMSPEDSSIYLCSVERQVNTEAFFGQGTRLTVV.

This clone is a singleton in its sample. V usage is TRBV7-2 and J usage is TRBJ2-1; TRBD2 agrees at 9 bases. The CDR3 runs 14 residues. Trimming took 7 bases from V and 5 from J; bases not matched to a gene: 6. CDR1 and CDR2 from the germline V gene are SGHTA and FQGNSA. The CDR3 here is CASIVGLANNEQFF. CDR3 DNA: TGTGCCAGCATCGTTGGACTAGCGAACAATGAGCAGTTCTTC.

This chain connects TRBV28 to TRBJ2-7, with 10 bases lining up with TRBD2. There are 15 residues in the CDR3. V lost 6 bases to trimming and J lost 0 bases; unmatched junction nucleotides: 5. Germline V gives CDR1 MDHEN, CDR2 SYDVKM. CDR3 nucleotide sequence: TGTGCCAGCAGGAGACTAGCGGGTAGCTCCTACGAGCAGTACTTC. Protein sequence: CASRRLAGSSYEQYF. The full variable domain, with the rest looked up from reference TRBV28 and TRBJ2-7, is DVKVTQSSRYLVKRTGEKVFLECVQDMDHENMFWYRQDPGLGLRLIYFSYDVKMKEKGDIPEGYSVSREKKERFSLILESASTNQTSMYLCASRRLAGSSYEQYFGPGTRLTVT.